A selection of T cell receptor beta chains follows, all from one sample in a study of OX40 agonist ivuxolimab in advanced cancers. Some clones are missing from TCRdb's copy, which holds only in-frame ones; the method was immunoSEQ multiplex PCR. The sample lists some 64,000 clones; about 93% were seen once. The material sequenced was CD4+ or CD8+ T cells sorted from blood, taken in a trial of the OX40 agonist ivuxolimab. These receptors all come from an adult with an advanced solid tumor such as melanoma, head and neck, liver or kidney cancer. Each CDR3 is given with its conserved first and last residue. D genes are given only for firm matches. Rows may omit the clone size; those that give it use once, few, many or a size class.

NA	TRBV25-1	TRBJ2-5	NA	CASRELGSGETQYF	TGTGCCAGCAGAGAACTCGGGAGCGGGGAGACCCAGTACTTC
TRBD2	TRBV29-1	TRBJ2-7	once	CSVEGTSAYEQYF	TGCAGCGTTGAAGGGACTAGCGCCTACGAGCAGTACTTC
NA	TRBV28	TRBJ1-1	NA	CASSYSGGLLTEAFF	TGTGCCAGCAGTTACAGTGGGGGACTGTTGACTGAAGCTTTCTTT
TRBD1	TRBV29-1	TRBJ2-5	NA	CSAGTGGETQYF	TGCAGCGCCGGGACAGGCGGAGAGACCCAGTACTTC
NA	TRBV28	TRBJ2-3	NA	CASSLDLTDTQYF	TGTGCCAGCAGTTTAGACCTAACAGATACGCAGTATTTT
NA	TRBV6-5	TRBJ2-2	NA	CASSIWLGTGELFF	TGTGCCAGCAGTATCTGGTTGGGCACCGGGGAGCTGTTTTTT
TRBD1	TRBV13	TRBJ2-7	NA	CASSSDRDRYEQYF	TGTGCCAGCAGCTCCGACCGGGACAGGTACGAGCAGTACTTC
TRBD2	TRBV6-5	TRBJ2-1	NA	CATIDPWGGNEQFF	TGTGCCACCATCGACCCATGGGGGGGCAATGAGCAGTTCTTC
NA	TRBV6-1	TRBJ2-1	NA	CASTEGSATYNEQFF	TGTGCCAGCACCGAAGGGTCGGCTACCTACAATGAGCAGTTCTTC
NA	TRBV23-1	TRBJ2-3	NA	CASSQSPEPSDSDTQYF	TGCGCCAGCAGTCAATCGCCAGAGCCCAGCGACTCAGATACGCAGTATTTT
TRBD1	TRBV7-2	TRBJ2-3	NA	CASSSGQGWPDTQYF	TGTGCCAGCAGCTCAGGACAGGGGTGGCCAGATACGCAGTATTTT
NA	TRBV5-1	TRBJ2-1	NA	CASSLGTYEQFF	TGCGCCAGCAGCTTGGGGACCTATGAGCAGTTCTTC
NA	TRBV30	TRBJ1-2	once	CAWSGYVTRSF	TGTGCCTGGAGTGGGTACGTCACCCGGTCCTTC
NA	TRBV7-9	TRBJ2-7	NA	CASSPGLSGEQYF	TGTGCCAGCAGCCCGGGACTCTCCGGCGAGCAGTACTTC
TRBD1	TRBV7-6	TRBJ1-5	NA	CASSPMTGGAEPQHF	TGTGCCAGCAGCCCAATGACAGGGGGCGCCGAGCCCCAGCATTTT
TRBD2	TRBV19	TRBJ2-1	NA	CASSWTSGNNEQFF	TGTGCCAGTAGTTGGACTAGCGGGAACAATGAGCAGTTCTTC
NA	TRBV7-2	TRBJ2-1	NA	CASSRQLLRSRPENEQFF	TGTGCCAGCAGCCGCCAGCTGCTGAGATCTCGGCCGGAAAATGAGCAGTTCTTC
NA	TRBV19	TRBJ2-7	once	CASSGTLYEQYF	TGTGCCAGTAGCGGGACACTCTACGAGCAGTACTTC
NA	TRBV19	TRBJ1-5	once	CASSISGRYQPQHF	TGTGCCAGTAGTATTTCGGGGCGGTATCAGCCCCAGCATTTT
NA	TRBV7-2	TRBJ2-5	NA	CASSSPTEGNQETQYF	TGTGCCAGCAGTTCTCCGACGGAGGGGAACCAAGAGACCCAGTACTTC
NA	TRBV5-8	TRBJ1-1	NA	CASSWPGLNTEAFF	TGTGCCAGCAGCTGGCCGGGCCTGAACACTGAAGCTTTCTTT
NA	TRBV4-2	TRBJ2-1	NA	CASSLTPYGANEQFF	TGTGCCAGCAGCCTGACTCCTTATGGGGCGAATGAGCAGTTCTTC
TRBD1	TRBV4-3	TRBJ2-5	once	CASSRETGPQETQYF	TGCGCCAGCAGCCGAGAGACAGGGCCCCAAGAGACCCAGTACTTC
NA	TRBV5-4	TRBJ1-1	NA	CASSLSNTEAFF	TGTGCCAGCAGCTTATCGAACACTGAAGCTTTCTTT
NA	TRBV9	TRBJ2-5	NA	CASSGGGGAQETQYF	TGTGCCAGCAGCGGGGGTGGCGGGGCCCAAGAGACCCAGTACTTC
TRBD2	TRBV6-5	TRBJ2-3	NA	CASSSSTSGGTDTQYF	TGTGCCAGCAGTTCCTCTACCTCCGGGGGGACAGATACGCAGTATTTT
TRBD2	TRBV2	TRBJ2-3	NA	CASSEGASGTTDTQYF	TGTGCCAGCAGTGAAGGCGCTAGCGGGACCACAGATACGCAGTATTTT
NA	TRBV5-5	TRBJ2-1	NA	CASSPVGEPRYNEQFF	TGTGCCAGCAGCCCGGTGGGGGAGCCGCGTTACAATGAGCAGTTCTTC
NA	TRBV4-1	TRBJ2-7	NA	CASSQEGSGAYEQYF	TGCGCCAGCAGCCAAGAAGGATCCGGGGCCTACGAGCAGTACTTC
TRBD1	TRBV19	TRBJ2-3	NA	CASSLTGGLLAGSPTDTQYF	TGTGCCAGTAGTCTGACAGGGGGCTTGTTAGCGGGATCCCCCACAGATACGCAGTATTTT
TRBD1	TRBV19	TRBJ1-5	NA	CASSIGAGQGNQPQHF	TGTGCCAGTAGTATTGGTGCTGGACAGGGAAATCAGCCCCAGCATTTT
NA	TRBV28	TRBJ2-2	NA	CASSLWDSRNKWELFF	TGTGCCAGCAGTTTATGGGACAGCCGTAACAAGTGGGAGCTGTTTTTT
TRBD1	TRBV9	TRBJ2-3	NA	CASSPRQGPSTDTQYF	TGTGCCAGCAGCCCGCGACAGGGCCCTAGCACAGATACGCAGTATTTT
TRBD1	TRBV11-2	TRBJ2-7	NA	CASTDRGHEQYF	TGTGCCAGCACCGACAGGGGCCACGAGCAGTACTTC
NA	TRBV6-5	TRBJ1-1	NA	CASRGGGENTEAFF	TGTGCCAGCAGGGGGGGAGGAGAGAACACTGAAGCTTTCTTT